The 22 T cell receptor beta chains given below trace back to one sample, sequenced in a study of early T cells in non-severe SARS-CoV-2 infection. TCRdb analysed the 5' RACE reads with MiXCR anew, one entry per CDR3 protein. The table has about 83,000 distinct CDR3 sequences, over 12% seen once. The sequencing input was whole blood. These receptors were obtained from an adult who was a healthcare worker with PCR-confirmed SARS-CoV-2 infection or an uninfected control (not recorded which).

V and J are TRBV2 and TRBJ1-5; TRBD1 agrees at 11 bases. CDR1 SNHLY and CDR2 FYNNEI come from the germline V gene. V shed 7 bases and J 3 bases; nucleotides not matched to a gene: 5. CDR3 size: 15 residues. CDR3 in DNA: TGTGCCAGCACCCGGGACAGGGGGGACAATCAGCCCCAGCATTTT. This encodes CASTRDRGDNQPQHF.

V usage is TRBV18 and J usage is TRBJ1-3, with 8 nucleotides matching TRBD1. V gave up 3 bases and J gave up 0 bases; unmatched junction bases: 7. CDR1 is KGHSH and CDR2 is LQKENI in the germline V gene. The CDR3 extends over 17 amino acids. This chain's CDR3 is CASSPLSGGNSGNTIYF. The CDR3 coding sequence is TGTGCCAGCTCACCGCTCTCAGGGGGCAACTCTGGAAACACCATATATTTT. Supplemented by reference TRBV18 and TRBJ1-3, the full variable domain reads NAGVMQNPRHLVRRRGQEARLRCSPMKGHSHVYWYRQLPEEGLKFMVYLQKENIIDESGMPKERFSAEFPKEGPSILRIQQVVRGDSAAYFCASSPLSGGNSGNTIYFGEGSWLTVV.

The sample holds a few counts of this clonotype. The rearrangement joins TRBV7-8 to TRBJ1-1; tentative D call: TRBD1 (5 bases). The V gene lost 7 bases and the J gene lost 2 bases, with 11 bases spanning the gap. This CDR3 has 13 residues. The V gene's germline CDR1 is SGHVS and CDR2 FQNEAQ. The CDR3 nucleotides read TGTGCCAGCATCAACAGGTTTAACACTGAAGCTTTCTTT. Translated: CASINRFNTEAFF.

This clonotype was recorded at least ten times. CDR3 nucleotides: TGCAGCGTTGAAGATCATAACGAGCAGTTCTTC. Translated: CSVEDHNEQFF. The genes are TRBV29-1 and TRBJ2-1; D unclear. The CDR3 extends over 11 amino acids. Germline V gene lookup returns CDR1 SQVTM and CDR2 ANQGSEA. The germline V and J ends were trimmed by 0 bases and 10 bases, with 7 bases remaining between them.

In its sample, this clonotype was seen many times. CDR3 loop: CASGGPKNRDTQYF. Written as DNA, the CDR3 is TGTGCCAGCGGGGGTCCGAAGAATCGGGATACGCAGTATTTT. V and J are TRBV18 and TRBJ2-3, with D tentatively TRBD1 or TRBD2 (5 bases each). Trimming took 8 bases from V and 6 from J, leaving 18 bases between them. The CDR3 has 14 residues. In germline, CDR1 is KGHSH, CDR2 LQKENI.

There are many counts of this clonotype. The chain uses TRBV13 and TRBJ2-7; D not resolved. Germline CDR1 and CDR2: PRHDT and FYEKMQ (reference sequence). The V and J ends lost 3 bases and 7 bases respectively, with 16 bases between them. The CDR3 runs 14 residues. Here the CDR3 reads CASSFWGLGVEQYF. CDR3 in DNA: TGTGCCAGCAGCTTCTGGGGATTAGGAGTTGAGCAGTACTTC.

This clonotype showed up many times. The chain carries TRBV9 and TRBJ2-3; 10 bases align to TRBD1. CDR1 and CDR2 from the germline V gene are SGDLS and YYNGEE. V lost 2 bases, J lost 6 bases, and 6 bases stayed unmatched. This CDR3 has 15 residues. The CDR3 DNA is TGTGCCAGCAGCGTGACAGGGGGCCAGATCGATACGCAGTATTTT. Its protein is CASSVTGGQIDTQYF. The full variable domain, rest sourced from reference TRBV9 and TRBJ2-3, is DSGVTQTPKHLITATGQRVTLRCSPRSGDLSVYWYQQSLDQGLQFLIQYYNGEERAKGNILERFSAQQFPDLHSELNLSSLELGDSALYFCASSVTGGQIDTQYFGPGTRLTVL.

This clonotype was seen ten or more times. The rearrangement uses TRBV29-1 and TRBJ2-1, with D maybe TRBD2 (6 bases). CDR3 length: 16 amino acids. The germline CDR1 and CDR2 sequences are SQVTM and ANQGSEA. V was trimmed by 4 bases and J by 1 base, leaving 17 bases between them. As DNA, the CDR3 is TGCAGCGTTGTAGGAAGAGGAGCGGGTTCCTACAATGAGCAGTTCTTC. This encodes CSVVGRGAGSYNEQFF.

This clonotype is a singleton in its sample. This chain joins TRBV10-3 and TRBJ2-3; tentative D call: TRBD2 (5 bases). Germline CDR1 reads ENHRY; CDR2 reads SYGVKD. V was cut by 0 bases and J by 4 bases, with 5 bases left in between. The CDR3 is made up of 13 amino acids. CDR3 nucleotide sequence: TGTGCCATCAGTGAGTCGGAGGCAGATACGCAGTATTTT. It yields the protein CAISESEADTQYF.

This chain joins TRBV5-6 and TRBJ1-1; no clear D. V gave up 6 bases and J gave up 5 bases, with 20 bases separating them. This CDR3 spans 15 amino acids. The germline V gene encodes CDR1 SGHDT and CDR2 YYEEEE. The CDR3 protein is CASTILDRRLTEAFF. The CDR3 DNA reads as TGTGCCAGCACCATCCTCGACCGGCGGTTGACTGAAGCTTTCTTT.

V and J are TRBV11-2 and TRBJ1-3, with TRBD1 matching over 7 bases. The CDR3 is 20 residues long. With 2 bases clipped from V and 3 bases from J, the junction kept 19 bases outside the gene matches. CDR1 is SGHAT and CDR2 is FQNNGV in the germline V gene. The CDR3, as DNA: TGTGCCAGCAGCTTAAAACCCAAGGAAGGAAGGGGACAGAGTGGAAACACCATATATTTT. Its translation is CASSLKPKEGRGQSGNTIYF.

This chain joins TRBV7-3 and TRBJ1-1; no clear D. The CDR3 has 13 residues. From germline, CDR1 is SGHTA and CDR2 FQGTGA. Trimming removed 2 bases from V and 0 bases from J, with 4 bases in between. The CDR3 spells CASSLDLNTEAFF. The CDR3 DNA sequence: TGTGCCAGCAGCTTAGACCTGAACACTGAAGCTTTCTTT. Full variable domain (remainder filled in from reference TRBV7-3 and TRBJ1-1): GAGVSQTPSNKVTEKGKYVELRCDPISGHTALYWYRQSLGQGPEFLIYFQGTGAADDSGLPNDRFFAVRPEGSVSTLKIQRTERGDSAVYLCASSLDLNTEAFFGQGTRLTVV.

This clonotype was seen only a few times. The chain joins TRBV20-1 to TRBJ1-6; no clear D gene. Germline-derived CDR1 and CDR2 are DFQATT and SNEGSKA (reference sequence). Trimming shortened V by 0 bases and J by 0 bases, and 12 bases separated the two germline ends. This CDR3 contains 17 residues. The CDR3 region is CSARDLGRSSYNSPLHF. The CDR3 DNA is TGCAGTGCTAGAGATCTTGGACGGAGCTCCTATAATTCACCCCTCCACTTT.

The chain combines TRBV5-1 with TRBJ2-1; D ambiguous. V was pared by 4 bases and J by 3 bases, with 17 bases between. The germline gives CDR1 SGHRS, CDR2 YFSETQ. The CDR3 is 16 amino acids. The CDR3 region has the DNA TGCGCCAGCAGCCCGGGTTCCGCCCCCCGCTACAATGAGCAGTTCTTC. Residues: CASSPGSAPRYNEQFF.

This clonotype has more than one count but fewer than ten. The chain combines TRBV24-1 with TRBJ2-1; D could derive from TRBD1 or TRBD2 (5 bases each). The germline V gene has CDR1 KGHDR and CDR2 SFDVKD. V was clipped by 4 bases and J by 10 bases, with 19 bases between them. The CDR3 covers 15 residues. CDR3 sequence (DNA): TGTGCCACCAGTGACCCTTCAAGGTTGGGGGTAGAGCAGTTCTTC. Protein: CATSDPSRLGVEQFF.

This clonotype was observed a handful of times. The chain uses TRBV10-2 and TRBJ2-3; TRBD1 agrees at 8 bases. CDR3 length equals 14 residues. Losses at the gene ends were 6 bases for V and 3 bases for J; bases not matched to a gene: 5. Germline CDR1 reads WSHSY; CDR2 reads SAAADI. Here the CDR3 reads CASREQGATDTQYF. The CDR3, as DNA: TGCGCCAGCAGGGAGCAGGGGGCAACAGATACGCAGTATTTT.

As for this clonotype: A junction boundary mismatches the germline segment, possibly from a read error. The V and J genes are TRBV18 and TRBJ2-1; D is uncertain. CDR1 is KGHSH, CDR2 LQKENI, per germline. The CDR3 contains 14 residues. CDR3 nucleotides: TGTGCCAGCTCACCACCGAGAAACTACAATAAGCAGTTCTTC. It encodes CASSPPRNYNKQFF.

This clonotype was picked up a small number of times. The genes are TRBV20-1 and TRBJ1-1, with a tentative D call TRBD1 (6 bases). Looked up from germline, CDR1 is DFQATT and CDR2 is SNEGSKA (reference sequence). Trimming shortened V by 5 bases and J by 3 bases, and 19 bases separated the two germline ends. CDR3 size: 15 residues. In DNA, the CDR3 is TGCAGTGCTGTGGGGGCAACCCGGGGGGACACTGAAGCTTTCTTT. Residues: CSAVGATRGDTEAFF.

This clonotype was detected ten times or more. V is TRBV6-1 and J is TRBJ1-2; no firm D call. The CDR3 has 13 residues. V lost 6 bases and J lost 4, with 12 bases in between. CDR1 is MNHNS and CDR2 is SASEGT in the germline V gene. CDR3: CASSPDLFYGYTF. CDR3 nucleotide sequence: TGTGCCAGCAGCCCAGACCTATTCTATGGCTACACCTTC.

The sample holds many counts of this clonotype. The genes are TRBV19 and TRBJ2-7; possibly TRBD1 or TRBD2 for D (5 bases each). Per the germline V gene, CDR1 is LNHDA and CDR2 is SQIVND (reference sequence). V was shortened by 5 bases and J by 4 bases, with 12 bases between the two germline ends. This CDR3 spans 13 amino acids. The CDR3 nucleotides read TGTGCCAGTAGTCGGGACCTATCGTACGAGCAGTACTTC. Its protein product is CASSRDLSYEQYF.

This chain joins TRBV19 and TRBJ1-6, with 9 positions matching TRBD1. This CDR3 comprises 15 residues. V lost 4 bases, J lost 12 bases, and 10 bases stayed unmatched. Germline CDR1 LNHDA, CDR2 SQIVND (reference sequence). The CDR3, as DNA: TGTGCCAGTAGTACCGTCCTCGGGACAGGGAAACCCCTCCACTTT. It codes for CASSTVLGTGKPLHF.

The chain joins TRBV4-1 to TRBJ2-1, with D uncertain. The CDR3 sequence is 14 residues long. Trimming removed 1 base from V and 9 bases from J, with 13 bases in between. Germline CDR1 is MGHRA and CDR2 is YSYEKL. CDR3 DNA sequence: TGCGCCAGCAGCCAAGCTGTTAGAGGTCCTGAGCAGTTCTTC. Protein: CASSQAVRGPEQFF.